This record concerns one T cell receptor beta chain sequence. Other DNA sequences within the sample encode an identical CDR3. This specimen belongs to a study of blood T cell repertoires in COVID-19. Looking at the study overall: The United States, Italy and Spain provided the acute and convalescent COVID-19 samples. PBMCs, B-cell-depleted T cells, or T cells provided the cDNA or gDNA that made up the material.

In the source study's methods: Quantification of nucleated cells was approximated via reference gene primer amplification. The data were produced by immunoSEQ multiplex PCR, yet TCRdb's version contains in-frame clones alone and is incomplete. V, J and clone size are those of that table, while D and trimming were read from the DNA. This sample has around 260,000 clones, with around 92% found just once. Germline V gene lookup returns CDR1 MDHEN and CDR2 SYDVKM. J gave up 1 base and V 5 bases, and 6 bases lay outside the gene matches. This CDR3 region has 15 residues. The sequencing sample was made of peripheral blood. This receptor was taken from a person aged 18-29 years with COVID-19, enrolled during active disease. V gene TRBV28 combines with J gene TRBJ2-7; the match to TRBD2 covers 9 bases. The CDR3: CASSLPGLASYEQYF. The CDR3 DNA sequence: TGTGCCAGCAGTCTCCCGGGACTAGCATCCTACGAGCAGTACTTC.